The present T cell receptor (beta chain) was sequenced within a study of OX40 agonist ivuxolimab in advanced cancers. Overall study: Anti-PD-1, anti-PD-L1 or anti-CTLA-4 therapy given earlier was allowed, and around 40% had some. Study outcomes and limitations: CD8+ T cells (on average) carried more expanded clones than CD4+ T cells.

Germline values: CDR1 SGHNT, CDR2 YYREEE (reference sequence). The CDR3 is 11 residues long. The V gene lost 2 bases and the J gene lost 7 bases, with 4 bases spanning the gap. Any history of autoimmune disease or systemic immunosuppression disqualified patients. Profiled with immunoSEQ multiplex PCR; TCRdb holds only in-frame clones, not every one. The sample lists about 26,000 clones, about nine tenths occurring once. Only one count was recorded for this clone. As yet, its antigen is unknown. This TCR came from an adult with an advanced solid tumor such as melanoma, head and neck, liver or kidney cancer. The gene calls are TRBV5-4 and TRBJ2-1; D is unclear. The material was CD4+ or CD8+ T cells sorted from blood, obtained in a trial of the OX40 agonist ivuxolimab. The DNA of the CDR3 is TGTGCCAGCAGCTTATCGAATGAGCAGTTCTTC. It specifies CASSLSNEQFF.